A selection of T cell receptor beta chains follows, all from one sample in a study of blood T cells in healthy people across ages. TCRdb re-called the 5' RACE reads with MiXCR, one entry per CDR3 protein. Of 550,000 to 750,000 distinct CDR3 sequences in the sample, around 21% were seen once. Sequencing was performed on blood. These receptors originate from a man between 65 and 85 years old in good health. Each CDR3 is given with its conserved first and last residue. A D gene is named only where the DNA matches it firmly. Clone sizes are given selectively: once, few, many, or a class where the clone is expanded.

D gene,clone size,J gene,V gene,CDR3 DNA,CDR3 protein
.,.,TRBJ2-3,TRBV11-2,TGTGCCAGCAGCTTAGATACCCTCTTAGCGGCTAGCACAGATACGCAGTATTTT,CASSLDTLLAASTDTQYF
.,many,TRBJ2-4,TRBV29-1,TGCAGCGTTGAAGATCGGGGTTTAGCCAAAAACATTCAGTACTTC,CSVEDRGLAKNIQYF
TRBD2,.,TRBJ2-3,TRBV28,TGTGCCAGCAGTTTATGGGGGACTAGCAGCGCAGATACGCAGTATTTT,CASSLWGTSSADTQYF
TRBD2,.,TRBJ2-5,TRBV7-2,TGTGCCAGCAGCTGGCGGGGGAACACACTGTACCAAGAGACCCAGTACTTC,CASSWRGNTLYQETQYF
.,few,TRBJ1-1,TRBV2,TGTGCCAGCACGGAGGAATCGTGGACTGAAGCTTTCTTT,CASTEESWTEAFF
TRBD1,.,TRBJ2-2,TRBV9,TGTGCCAGCAGCGTAGCTACCGACAGGGTCACCGGGGAGCTGTTTTTT,CASSVATDRVTGELFF
TRBD2,few,TRBJ2-5,TRBV29-1,TGCAGCGTTTCCCCCTCGACTAGCGCGGGAGAGACCCAGTACTTC,CSVSPSTSAGETQYF
.,few,TRBJ2-7,TRBV20-1,TGCAGTGCTCCCACCGGGACCCTCCTCGAGCAGTACTTC,CSAPTGTLLEQYF
TRBD2,.,TRBJ2-5,TRBV7-9,TGTGCCAGCAGCTTTTTCCCTCCCATAGCGGGAAGGGAGACCCAGTACTTC,CASSFFPPIAGRETQYF
.,once,TRBJ2-7,TRBV3-1,TGTGCCAGCAGCCAAACCGGGCCGAGATACGAGCAGTACTTC,CASSQTGPRYEQYF
TRBD1,.,TRBJ2-7,TRBV12-3/TRBV12-4,TGTGCCAGCAGTCTCCCCGGGACAGGGTCTCGCGAGCAGTACTTC,CASSLPGTGSREQYF
TRBD1,.,TRBJ1-1,TRBV3-1,TGTGCCAGCAGCCAGCTCGGACAGGGGTCTGAAGCTTTCTTT,CASSQLGQGSEAFF
TRBD1,.,TRBJ1-3,TRBV9,TGTGCCAGCAGCGTAGATACAGGGGCTATGAACACCATATATTTT,CASSVDTGAMNTIYF
.,many,TRBJ2-1,TRBV11-2,TGTGCCAGCAGCCTCCAAGGGGTACACAATGAGCAGTTCTTC,CASSLQGVHNEQFF
TRBD1,.,TRBJ2-7,TRBV24-1,TGTGCCACCAGTGACCCTAGGAGACAGGGGGACGAGCAGTACTTC,CATSDPRRQGDEQYF
TRBD2,many,TRBJ2-5,TRBV7-9,TGTGCCAGCAGCTCCGGACTAGCGGGAGGGGGAGAGACCCAGTACTTC,CASSSGLAGGGETQYF
.,.,TRBJ2-3,TRBV5-1,TGCGCCAGCAGCTTGGATGGGGATCAGGTCACAGATACGCAGTATTTT,CASSLDGDQVTDTQYF
.,.,TRBJ1-4,TRBV7-9,TGTGCCAGCAGCAAGGGACATCTTAATGAAAAACTGTTTTTT,CASSKGHLNEKLFF
TRBD1,few,TRBJ1-1,TRBV15,TGTGCCACCAGCAGAGATCGGACAGGGGGCGGTTATTTTGAAGCTTTCTTT,CATSRDRTGGGYFEAFF
.,few,TRBJ1-1,TRBV6-2/TRBV6-3,TGTGCCAGCCAGACAGTTAACACTGAAGCTTTCTTT,CASQTVNTEAFF
.,.,TRBJ2-3,TRBV5-8,TGTGCCAGCAGCTTGGTCAAGGGGGTGTTCACAGATACGCAGTATTTT,CASSLVKGVFTDTQYF
TRBD1,few,TRBJ1-1,TRBV19,TGTGCCAGTAGTATGGGGACAGGTTTCACTGAAGCTTTCTTT,CASSMGTGFTEAFF
.,few,TRBJ2-1,TRBV7-9,TGTGCCAGCAGGGACGGGATATCCTACAATGAGCAGTTCTTC,CASRDGISYNEQFF
TRBD1,few,TRBJ1-4,TRBV27,TGTGCCAGTAGACAGGGGATCGGGTTCGCTAATGAAAAACTGTTTTTT,CASRQGIGFANEKLFF
TRBD2,few,TRBJ2-7,TRBV7-9,TGTGCCAGCAGCCCGAGACTAGCGGGAGCCTACGAGCAGTACTTC,CASSPRLAGAYEQYF
TRBD1,.,TRBJ2-5,TRBV7-9,TGTGCCAGCAGCCCCGGACAGGGGGGATTGGAGACCCAGTACTTC,CASSPGQGGLETQYF
.,many,TRBJ2-3,TRBV5-1,TGCGCCAGCGCACGAGAGACAGATACGCAGTATTTT,CASARETDTQYF
.,few,TRBJ1-2,TRBV11-2,TGTGCCAGCAGCAAGGGGCTGCAGGACTATGGCTACACCTTC,CASSKGLQDYGYTF
.,.,TRBJ1-1,TRBV10-3,TGTGCCATCAGTGAACGGGGGAACACTGAAGCTTTCTTT,CAISERGNTEAFF
.,.,TRBJ1-1,TRBV5-1,TGCGCCAGCAGCCCTCAGGAGGGGTTCACTGAAGCTTTCTTT,CASSPQEGFTEAFF
TRBD1,.,TRBJ2-6,TRBV12-3/TRBV12-4,TGTGCCAGCACCAGACAGGGAAAACTCTCTGGGGCCAACGTCCTGACTTTC,CASTRQGKLSGANVLTF
TRBD2,many,TRBJ2-3,TRBV20-1,TGCAGTGCTAGCGAGACTAGCTGGACAGATACGCAGTATTTT,CSASETSWTDTQYF
.,.,TRBJ2-1,TRBV7-2,TGTGCCAGCAGCTTAGATACCGGGAGCTCCTACAATGAGCAGTTCTTC,CASSLDTGSSYNEQFF
TRBD1,few,TRBJ2-7,TRBV7-2,TGTGCCAGCAGCTCCCGGGACAGGGGGCTTCGGGAGCAGTACTTC,CASSSRDRGLREQYF
TRBD2,.,TRBJ2-3,TRBV7-2,TGTGCCAGCAGCACGACTAGCGGGAGGGCCACAGATACGCAGTATTTT,CASSTTSGRATDTQYF
.,many,TRBJ1-2,TRBV15,TGTGCCACCAGCGGGGCCGAGGGCTATGGCTACACCTTC,CATSGAEGYGYTF
.,many,TRBJ2-2,TRBV9,TGTGCCAGCAGCGTAGTACCGGCCGGGGAGCTGTTTTTT,CASSVVPAGELFF
TRBD1,.,TRBJ2-2,TRBV7-9,TGTGCCAGCAGCCCGAAGGACAGGGATCCCGGGGAGCTGTTTTTT,CASSPKDRDPGELFF
.,.,TRBJ1-1,TRBV4-1,TGCGCCAGCAGCCAAGATCGTGGCAGAAGGAACACTGAAGCTTTCTTT,CASSQDRGRRNTEAFF
TRBD2,.,TRBJ2-7,TRBV6-5,TGTGCCAGCAGCTCCACTAGCGGGAGATCATACGAGCAGTACTTC,CASSSTSGRSYEQYF
.,.,TRBJ2-7,TRBV21-1,TGTACCAGCAGCCTAGGACAGAGCGGACTAGCGGGAGACTACGAGCAGTACTTC,CTSSLGQSGLAGDYEQYF